This T cell receptor (beta chain) came from a study of regulatory T cells in long-lasting Graves disease listed by TCRdb under 2021. Background on the whole study: Newly diagnosed Graves' disease patients had taken antithyroid drugs for less than 3 months. The study was registered as a clinical trial and conducted in China. TCR sequencing covered some 13 persistent and around 20 newly diagnosed Graves' disease patients, some 33 samples in total. Persistent Graves' disease patients were compared with newly diagnosed Graves' disease patients by peripheral blood TCR sequencing and RNA sequencing.

Per the publication, the time point label means: newly diagnosed GD, antithyroid drugs for less than 3 months. For both TCR sequencing and RNA sequencing, RNA was extracted from PBMCs using TRIzol. The diagnosis of Graves' disease was made according to American Thyroid Association guidelines. Patients for the study were recruited at an endocrinology department in Xi'an, China. From each patient, approximately 9.9 milliliters of peripheral blood was collected into an EDTA anticoagulant tube. Ficoll Paque Plus density gradient separation was used to isolate PBMCs, and no additional T cell sorting was done. An Agilent 2100 Bioanalyzer and agarose gel were used to check RNA quality, while a NanoDrop 2000 measured RNA concentration. Receptor amplification or capture employed multiplex PCR. Instrument used: Illumina HiSeq 4000. iRepertoire HTBI primers and Arm-PCR amplification of CDR3 regions were used to construct TCR beta libraries. Before sequencing, the PCR products underwent gel purification. As for the original processing: Gene usage analysis of CDR3 amino acid clonotypes used the approximately 62 TRBV and approximately 13 TRBJ segments found across samples. COPE and FqMerger were used to merge the filtered high-quality paired reads into contigs. BLAST was used to align contigs to IMGT TRBV, TRBD and TRBJ reference genes, with CDR3 defined following IMGT. Clonotypes above 0.1% frequency were classified as highly expanded clones. Repertoire diversity was measured by Shannon entropy, and V-J evenness by the Gini coefficient. Clonotypes shared by more than one individual were considered public. TCRdb applied fastp at Q25 and MiXCR to the public reads, then kept only in-frame beta chains. Entries that share a CDR3 protein sequence are merged under the most common genes and DNA. It is TCRdb's table, rather than the study itself, that gives the V and J calls and clone size. A total of about 460,000 distinct CDR3 sequences appear in this sample, about 14% of them only once. The ten top clones hold roughly a sixth of the sample.

The CDR3 goes from the cysteine to the phenylalanine over 14 residues. Only the CDR3 region is kept as DNA, spanning 42 bases read in frame from base 1. The germline V gene yields SGHTS for CDR1 and YDEGEE for CDR2. Trimming at the junction amounts to 6 bases on V and 4 bases on J, and the germline ends lie 15 bases apart. The study at large found these results: The authors noted that the small sample size was a limitation that may lower accuracy. Patients with persistent disease shared more public clonotypes (around 2,500) than newly diagnosed patients did (about 970). Lower TCR Shannon entropy and fewer highly expanded clones were observed in persistent Graves' disease patients than in newly diagnosed patients, which suggested clonal expansion. Only the TCR beta chain was sequenced and analyzed. Because the primary lesion, thyroid tissue, could not be accessed, the study looked at peripheral blood alone. TRBV28, TRBJ1-2 and TRBJ2-5 were preferentially used in persistent disease, while TRBV20-1 and TRBJ2-1 were favored in newly diagnosed disease.

Notes on this clonotype: The specificity of this receptor is unknown. The record has no base qualities; no much larger clone is one base away.

The data were also submitted as part of a second study, on T cells in Graves' hyperthyroidism and ophthalmopathy. Taken from the second paper: A patient counted as having stable Graves' hyperthyroidism if no progression to ophthalmopathy occurred over 18 months of follow-up. The hyperthyroidism patients were between 18 and 65 years old and newly diagnosed, with a disease duration of less than 2 months. Exclusion was applied to patients with uncontrolled infections, other autoimmune diseases, pregnancy or lactation. Diagnoses relied on clinical symptoms, serum thyroxine and TRAb, thyroid ultrasound and orbital computed tomography. For the first round of RT-PCR on the TCR CDR3, the HTBI primer set was used together with the Qiagen OneStep RT-PCR kit. Most expanded thyroid clonotypes (frequency above 0.001) were also found in blood, which suggests that blood repertoires may mirror thyroid immune responses. In cross-validation, a model built on a 13 V-J signature told ophthalmopathy apart from stable hyperthyroidism with approximately 91% sensitivity and around 81% specificity, and in testing the same model reached 80%/75%. In validation, the model predicted progression to ophthalmopathy with approximately 71% sensitivity and approximately 72% specificity, a median of approximately 6.5 months before onset. To identify distinguishing TCR V-J signatures, a discovery cohort of roughly 100 patients was used, comprising 40 to 45 with Graves' ophthalmopathy and around 57 with stable Graves' hyperthyroidism. Whether ophthalmopathy could be predicted prospectively was tested in an independent validation cohort made up of 18 to 20 hyperthyroidism patients plus 17 patients who later progressed to ophthalmopathy. The roughly 94 discovery patients were randomly divided into training and test sets at a 7:3 ratio. In six Graves' hyperthyroidism patients, the study also compared T-cell repertoires from thyroid tissue with T-cell repertoires from blood. After sampling, hyperthyroidism patients received methimazole starting at 30 mg daily, and ophthalmopathy patients received high-dose intravenous methylprednisolone. A second multiplex PCR round built the libraries, followed by size selection and purification. Paired-end sequencing of the libraries was performed with 100 bp reads on an Illumina HiSeq2000. SOAPnuke was used to process the raw data, with reads discarded if the reads contained adapters or uncalled bases, had a mean Phred below 15, or lacked an exact constant-primer or identifier match. COPE v1.2.5 was used to merge high-quality paired reads, and clonotypes were defined as unique nucleotide sequences. Clonotypes were aligned to IMGT TRBV, TRBD and TRBJ reference segments using MiTCR v1.1. The analysis included only V-J combinations with a frequency above 0.0001, which together covered more than 99% of the repertoires. A TCS score was defined as the ratio between F50 (clonal expansion) and ExV (chaos), using BLOSUM62-based TCRdist between CDR3 peptides within each V-J. Welch's t-statistics and random forest reduced 500 to 650 V-J features to roughly 13, which were used in a naive Bayes classifier (R e1071). No statistical method was used to set the sample size in advance, and investigators knew the group allocation. According to the paper, TCR Vbeta CDR3 sequencing was carried out on around 140 peripheral blood samples, which came from 40 to 45 ophthalmopathy, approximately 78 hyperthyroidism and approximately 17 progressor patients.

Sequenced material: peripheral blood mononuclear cells (PBMCs), taken at new diagnosis, from a patient treated with antithyroid drugs. The origin of this receptor is a woman in her forties or fifties with Graves disease. Donor details come from another sample of the same person, matched by shared clones. The V and J genes are TRBV5-8 and TRBJ2-3; a tentative D call is TRBD2 (5 bases match). Here is the DNA: TGTGCCAGCATGAGAGGGCCTGGATCAGATACGCAGTATTTT. Its protein is CASMRGPGSDTQYF.